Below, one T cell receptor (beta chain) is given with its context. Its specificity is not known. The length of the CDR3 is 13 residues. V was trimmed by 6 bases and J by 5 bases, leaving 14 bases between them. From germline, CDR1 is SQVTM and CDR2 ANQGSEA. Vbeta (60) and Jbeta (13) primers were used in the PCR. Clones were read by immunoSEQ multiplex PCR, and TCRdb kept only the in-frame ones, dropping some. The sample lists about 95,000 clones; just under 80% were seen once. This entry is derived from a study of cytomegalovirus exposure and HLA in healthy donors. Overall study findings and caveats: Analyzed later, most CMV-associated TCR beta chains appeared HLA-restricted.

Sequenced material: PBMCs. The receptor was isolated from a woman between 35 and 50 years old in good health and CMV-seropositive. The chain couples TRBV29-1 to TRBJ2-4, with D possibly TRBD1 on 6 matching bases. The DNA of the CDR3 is TGCAGCGTCGAGGTGGACAGCGAAAACATTCAGTACTTC. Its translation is CSVEVDSENIQYF.